The present T cell receptor beta chain was sequenced within a study of response to subunit inactivated influenza vaccine. TCRdb recomputed calls from the RT-PCR reads with MiXCR, one row per CDR3 protein. The profile covers about 190,000 distinct CDR3 sequences, with about an eighth appearing a single time and about 28% taken by the ten largest. Trimming removed 0 bases from V and 7 bases from J; junction bases left unmatched: 8. The CDR3 is made up of 16 amino acids. From germline, CDR1 is SGDLS and CDR2 YYNGEE. This receptor was obtained from a man aged 50-59 years who received an inactivated influenza vaccine. The sequencing here drew on CD8+ T cells sorted from PBMCs, taken about 5 days after vaccination. The chain couples TRBV9 to TRBJ2-1; 9 bases align to TRBD2. This CDR3 reads CASSVGGGRAQNEQFF. The DNA for the CDR3 is TGTGCCAGCAGCGTAGGAGGCGGGAGGGCCCAAAATGAGCAGTTCTTC.